This T cell receptor beta chain came from a study of response to subunit inactivated influenza vaccine. V was clipped by 3 bases and J by 2 bases; unmatched bases: 2. This CDR3 is built from 15 residues. Germline assignment: CDR1 MNHNS and CDR2 SASEGT. With respect to this clonotype: Its antigen is as yet unknown.

The study, taken as a whole, reports: Authors suggested each seasonal flu vaccination may recruit only limited numbers of new T cells.

TCRdb processed the RT-PCR reads anew with MiXCR; each CDR3 protein has one entry. The table records almost 600,000 distinct CDR3 sequences, less than 15% of them present only once. The starting material was PBMCs from blood, obtained 11 to 12 days after vaccination. This chain joins TRBV6-1 and TRBJ2-1, with TRBD1 matching over 9 bases. The clonotype comes from a man aged 45-65 years who received an inactivated influenza vaccine. CDR3 protein: CASSEGQGPYNEQFF. The CDR3 DNA follows: TGTGCCAGCAGTGAGGGACAGGGCCCCTACAATGAGCAGTTCTTC.